Listed here are 5 T cell receptor beta chains from one sample, sequenced in a study of T cell repertoires in cytomegalovirus infection. Via MiXCR, TCRdb re-called the reads, giving one row per CDR3 protein. The data contain about 210,000 distinct CDR3 sequences, around 6.6% of them singletons. Sequencing was carried out using PBMCs. Source of these receptors: a human donor in good health (CMV status not recorded). Some clones in this sample may be carry-over from other donors' samples.

In this sample, this clonotype turned up many times. This chain joins TRBV6-1 and TRBJ2-2; 8 nucleotides line up with TRBD1. The CDR3 runs 14 residues. V trimming: 6 bases; J trimming: 5 bases; junction bases outside the gene matches: 5. In germline, CDR1 is MNHNS, CDR2 SASEGT. The CDR3 is CASSQTGGTGELFF. Written as DNA, the CDR3 is TGTGCCAGCAGCCAAACAGGGGGAACCGGGGAGCTGTTTTTT.

There are many counts of this clonotype. The CDR3 DNA follows: TGTGCCAGCACCCGAGGGGGTTCCTCCTACGAGCAGTACTTC. Protein product: CASTRGGSSYEQYF. This rearrangement joins TRBV7-2 to TRBJ2-7; D is possibly TRBD1 (6 bases). CDR1 SGHTA and CDR2 FQGNSA come from the germline V gene. Trimming removed 7 bases from V and 0 bases from J, with 13 bases in between. This CDR3 comprises 14 residues.

This clonotype has at least ten counts. The chain has TRBV7-2 and TRBJ2-3, with 8 bases that match TRBD2. The V gene end was trimmed by 5 bases and the J gene end by 1 base; junction bases not matched to a gene: 8. Looked up from germline, CDR1 is SGHTA and CDR2 is FQGNSA. This CDR3 spans 16 amino acids. CDR3 protein: CASSRRLARGTDTQYF. In nucleotides, the CDR3 is TGTGCCAGCAGCAGAAGACTAGCGAGGGGCACAGATACGCAGTATTTT.

The table lists this clonotype with many counts. V is TRBV2 and J is TRBJ2-6; D is possibly TRBD1 (6 bases). The CDR3 has 17 residues. Trimming shortened V by 8 bases and J by 0 bases, and 17 bases separated the two germline ends. Per germline, CDR1 SNHLY and CDR2 FYNNEI. The CDR3 here is CASGSWGLSSGANVLTF. The CDR3, as DNA: TGTGCCAGCGGGTCCTGGGGGCTCAGCTCTGGGGCCAACGTCCTGACTTTC.

This clonotype appeared many times. The V call is TRBV7-2, the J call TRBJ2-1; D assignment may be TRBD1 or TRBD2 (5 bases each). CDR3 length: 15 residues. Germline V gene sequence: CDR1 SGHTA, CDR2 FQGNSA. V was cut by 6 bases and J by 4 bases, with 16 bases left in between. The CDR3 here is CASRHGTEKYNEQFF. For the CDR3, the DNA is TGTGCCAGCAGACACGGGACCGAGAAGTACAATGAGCAGTTCTTC. The complete variable domain, with remaining parts taken from reference TRBV7-2 and TRBJ2-1, reads GAGVSQSPSNKVTEKGKDVELRCDPISGHTALYWYRQSLGQGLEFLIYFQGNSAPDKSGLPSDRFSAERTGGSVSTLTIQRTQQEDSAVYLCASRHGTEKYNEQFFGPGTRLTVL.